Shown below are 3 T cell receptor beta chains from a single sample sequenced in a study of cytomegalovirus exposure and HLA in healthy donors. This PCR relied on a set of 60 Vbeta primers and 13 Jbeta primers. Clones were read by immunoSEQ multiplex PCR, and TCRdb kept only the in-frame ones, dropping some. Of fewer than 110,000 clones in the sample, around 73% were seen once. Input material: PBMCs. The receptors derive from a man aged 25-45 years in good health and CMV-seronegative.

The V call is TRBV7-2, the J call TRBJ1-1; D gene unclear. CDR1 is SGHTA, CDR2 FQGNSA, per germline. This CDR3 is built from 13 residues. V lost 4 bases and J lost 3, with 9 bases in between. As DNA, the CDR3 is TGTGCCAGCAGCTCCCAGGTCTACACTGAAGCTTTCTTT. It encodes CASSSQVYTEAFF.

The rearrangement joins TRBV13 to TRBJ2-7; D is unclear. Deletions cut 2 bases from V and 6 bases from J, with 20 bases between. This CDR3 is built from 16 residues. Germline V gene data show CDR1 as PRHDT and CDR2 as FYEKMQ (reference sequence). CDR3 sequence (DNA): TGTGCCAGCAGCTTATTCGGTGAAGAAAGGTCTAGCGAGCAGTACTTC. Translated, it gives CASSLFGEERSSEQYF.

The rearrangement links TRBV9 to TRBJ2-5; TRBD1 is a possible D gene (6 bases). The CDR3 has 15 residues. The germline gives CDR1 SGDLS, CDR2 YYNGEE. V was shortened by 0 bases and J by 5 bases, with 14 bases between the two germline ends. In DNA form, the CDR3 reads TGTGCCAGCAGCGTAGGCGAGGGGGATCTGGAGACCCAGTACTTC. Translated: CASSVGEGDLETQYF.